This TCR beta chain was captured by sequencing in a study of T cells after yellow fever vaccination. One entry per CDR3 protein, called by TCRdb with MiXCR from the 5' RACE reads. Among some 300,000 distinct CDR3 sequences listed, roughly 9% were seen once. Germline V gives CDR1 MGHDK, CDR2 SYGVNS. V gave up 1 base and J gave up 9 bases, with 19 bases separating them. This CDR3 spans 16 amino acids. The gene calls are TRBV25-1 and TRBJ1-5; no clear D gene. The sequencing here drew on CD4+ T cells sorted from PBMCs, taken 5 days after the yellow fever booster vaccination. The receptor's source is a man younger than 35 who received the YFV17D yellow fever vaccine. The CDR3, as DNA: TGTGCCAGCAGTGAATGTTCGGGGTTTTTATTAAGGCCCCAGCATTTT. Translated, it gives CASSECSGFLLRPQHF.